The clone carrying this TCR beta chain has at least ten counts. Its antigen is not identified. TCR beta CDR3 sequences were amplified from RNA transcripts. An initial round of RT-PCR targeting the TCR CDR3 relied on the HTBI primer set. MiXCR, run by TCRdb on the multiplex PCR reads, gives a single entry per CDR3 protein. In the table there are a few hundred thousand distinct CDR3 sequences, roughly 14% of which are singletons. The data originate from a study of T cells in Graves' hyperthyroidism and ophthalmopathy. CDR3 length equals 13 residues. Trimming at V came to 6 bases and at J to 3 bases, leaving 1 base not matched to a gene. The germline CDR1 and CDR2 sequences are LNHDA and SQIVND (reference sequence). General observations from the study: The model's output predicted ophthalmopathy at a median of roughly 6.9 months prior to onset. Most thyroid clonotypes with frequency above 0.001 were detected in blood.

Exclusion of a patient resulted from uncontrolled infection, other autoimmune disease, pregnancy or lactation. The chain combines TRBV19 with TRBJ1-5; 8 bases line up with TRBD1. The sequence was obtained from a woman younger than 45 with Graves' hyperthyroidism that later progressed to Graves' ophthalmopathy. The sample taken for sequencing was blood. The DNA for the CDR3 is TGTGCCAGTAGGACAGGGGCCAATCAGCCCCAGCATTTT. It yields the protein CASRTGANQPQHF.